One and the same sample provided the 30 T cell receptor beta chains below, sequenced in a study of blood T cell repertoires in COVID-19. The method was immunoSEQ multiplex PCR; TCRdb's version includes in-frame clones alone and lacks a portion of them. The repertoire has 330,000 or so clones, roughly 90% of them found once; the top ten carry 0.85% to 1.3%. The sequencing input was PBMCs or T cells enriched from blood (not recorded which). These receptors all stem from a woman in her twenties or thirties who had been exposed to COVID-19.

The chain couples TRBV6-1 to TRBJ1-5; perhaps TRBD1 as D (6 bases). The CDR3 totals 10 residues. The V end was cut by 2 bases, the J end by 15 bases, with 8 bases between. The germline V gene encodes CDR1 MNHNS and CDR2 SASEGT. The chain's CDR3 is CASSETGWHF. CDR3 nucleotide sequence: TGTGCCAGCAGTGAAACAGGGTGGCATTTT.

The chain recombines TRBV5-1 with TRBJ1-6, with 7 nucleotides matching TRBD1. The germline CDR1 and CDR2 sequences are SGHRS and YFSETQ. V shed 4 bases and J 7 bases; nucleotides not matched to a gene: 11. This CDR3 has 16 residues. CDR3 nucleotide sequence: TGCGCCAGCAGCCCACGGGCCGGGACAGCGAATTCACCCCTCCACTTT. Its protein product is CASSPRAGTANSPLHF.

The chain recombines TRBV6-5 with TRBJ1-2; D unresolved. The CDR3 loop spans 12 amino acids. In germline, CDR1 is MNHEY, CDR2 SVGAGI. Trimming shortened V by 6 bases and J by 7 bases, and 12 bases separated the two germline ends. Here the CDR3 DNA reads TGTGCCAGCAGCCCGCTGGGCCTTGGCTACACCTTC. This codes for CASSPLGLGYTF.

The rearrangement links TRBV27 to TRBJ2-2; 12 bases fit TRBD2. The junction had 1 base not matched to a gene; V was cut back by 0 bases and J by 5 bases. This CDR3 contains 16 residues. Germline V gene sequence: CDR1 MNHEY, CDR2 SMNVEV (reference sequence). The CDR3 region is CASSLSGLAGTGELFF. CDR3 bases: TGTGCCAGCAGTTTATCGGGACTAGCGGGTACCGGGGAGCTGTTTTTT.

This clone was counted only a few times. The J gene is TRBJ2-3, the V gene TRBV3-1 (or the pseudogene TRBV3-2); D not certain. CDR1 is LGHDT, CDR2 YNNKEL, per germline (reference sequence). The length of the CDR3 is 14 residues. V lost 2 bases to trimming and J lost 0 bases, with 6 bases between them. The CDR3 protein is CASSQTTSTDTQYF. CDR3 DNA sequence: TGTGCCAGCAGCCAAACGACTAGCACAGATACGCAGTATTTT.

The chain links TRBV11-2 to TRBJ2-1; 8 bases are shared with TRBD1. V lost 7 bases to trimming and J lost 7 bases; unmatched junction nucleotides: 9. The CDR3 covers 14 residues. Germline-derived CDR1 and CDR2 are SGHAT and FQNNGV. CDR3 region: CASTKQGGINEQFF. The CDR3 nucleotides are TGTGCCAGCACCAAACAGGGGGGCATTAATGAGCAGTTCTTC.

The rearrangement links TRBV28 to TRBJ2-4; 11 bases fit TRBD1. From germline, CDR1 is MDHEN and CDR2 SYDVKM. The CDR3 is 17 residues long. The junction had 15 bases not matched to a gene; V was cut back by 4 bases and J by 10 bases. This CDR3 reads CASSSMGRGQGVFIQYF. CDR3 nucleotide sequence: TGTGCCAGCAGTTCTATGGGCCGGGGACAGGGGGTTTTTATTCAGTACTTC.

This chain joins TRBV27 and TRBJ2-7; maybe TRBD2 (5 bases). The germline V gene has CDR1 MNHEY and CDR2 SMNVEV (reference sequence). CDR3 length: 15 residues. V was clipped by 6 bases and J by 6 bases, with 21 bases between them. DNA for the CDR3: TGTGCCAGCAGGCCCGGGATGACCCCTCCGAGCGAGCAGTACTTC. It yields the protein CASRPGMTPPSEQYF.

The chain joins TRBV10-3 to TRBJ2-7; 8 bases map to TRBD1. V lost 5 bases and J lost 2; bases outside the gene matches: 2. Germline V gene data show CDR1 as ENHRY and CDR2 as SYGVKD. This CDR3 comprises 13 residues. CDR3 residues: CAISLTGAYEQYF. The CDR3 DNA sequence: TGTGCCATCAGTTTGACAGGGGCCTACGAGCAGTACTTC.

The chain has TRBV5-1 and TRBJ2-7, with TRBD2 as a possible D gene (5 bases). The CDR3 has 13 residues. V gave up 4 bases and J gave up 5 bases, with 13 bases separating them. Germline values: CDR1 SGHRS, CDR2 YFSETQ. For the CDR3, the DNA is TGCGCCAGCAGCCAGGAGGTAGCCCACGAGCAGTACTTC. It specifies CASSQEVAHEQYF.

This clone was found a few times. The V and J genes are TRBV11-2 and TRBJ2-1; 11 bases line up with TRBD2. Germline lookup yields CDR1 SGHAT and CDR2 FQNNGV. V gave up 4 bases and J gave up 9 bases; unmatched junction bases: 11. This CDR3 contains 16 residues. The CDR3 spells CASSSLPLAGVTEQFF. CDR3 nucleotide sequence: TGTGCCAGCAGCTCCCTGCCACTAGCGGGAGTAACTGAGCAGTTCTTC.

The chain couples TRBV10-1 to TRBJ2-7; D not certain. Germline lookup yields CDR1 WNHNN and CDR2 SYGVQD (reference sequence). Trimming took off 0 bases at V and 4 bases at J, with 7 bases between the two ends. CDR3 size: 13 residues. The CDR3 sequence: CASSESTPYEQYF. The CDR3, as DNA: TGCGCCAGCAGTGAGTCGACACCTTACGAGCAGTACTTC.

The genes are TRBV7-3 and TRBJ1-6; tentative D call: TRBD1 (6 bases). The V gene's germline CDR1 is SGHTA and CDR2 FQGTGA. With 3 bases removed from V and 7 bases from J, the gap between germline ends came to 28 bases. The CDR3 is 20 amino acids. The CDR3 nucleotides read TGTGCCAGCAGCTTCCGACCTCAGGGGTTCGGTTCGGTTGGAAATTCACCCCTCCACTTT. Amino acids: CASSFRPQGFGSVGNSPLHF.

This clone was observed a single time. V gene TRBV5-6 combines with J gene TRBJ1-6, with 9 bases identical to TRBD1. The CDR3 totals 13 residues. The junction had 1 base not matched to a gene; V was cut back by 1 base and J by 11 bases. Germline CDR1 reads SGHDT; CDR2 reads YYEEEE. In nucleotides, the CDR3 is TGTGCCAGCAGCTTGCGGGACAGGGCACCCCTCCACTTT. As protein: CASSLRDRAPLHF.

In this sample, this clone turned up a few times. This sequence joins TRBV11-3 and TRBJ1-1; D is possibly TRBD1 (6 bases). This CDR3 has 15 residues. Trimming cost V 1 base and J 1 base, with 10 bases left between them. Germline assignment: CDR1 SGHNT and CDR2 YENEEA. DNA for the CDR3: TGTGCCAGCAGCTTAGCGGACAGAGGGAACACTGAAGCTTTCTTT. Its translation is CASSLADRGNTEAFF.

V is TRBV19 and J is TRBJ1-2; D remains unclear. V shed 0 bases and J shed 3 bases, with 11 bases lying between them. Germline assignment: CDR1 LNHDA and CDR2 SQIVND (reference sequence). The CDR3 extends over 15 amino acids. CDR3 sequence reads: CASSIEGRNYYGYTF. The CDR3 nucleotides are TGTGCCAGTAGTATAGAAGGCAGGAACTACTATGGCTACACCTTC.

This clone was counted once. The rearrangement uses TRBV7-8 and TRBJ2-7; D unresolved. The germline V gene has CDR1 SGHVS and CDR2 FQNEAQ. This CDR3 has 14 amino acids. The V and J ends lost 1 base and 4 bases respectively, with 11 bases between them. CDR3 nucleotide sequence: TGTGCCAGCAGCTTAGTATGGGCAAGTTACGAGCAGTACTTC. This translates into CASSLVWASYEQYF.

V gene TRBV6-5 combines with J gene TRBJ2-3, with TRBD2 identical over 7 bases. CDR1 MNHEY and CDR2 SVGAGI come from the germline V gene. CDR3 size: 15 residues. The junction had 10 bases not matched to a gene; V was cut back by 7 bases and J by 3 bases. CDR3 sequence reads: CASTLRGRATDTQYF. The CDR3 DNA reads as TGTGCCAGCACCCTCCGGGGGAGGGCAACAGATACGCAGTATTTT.

The rearrangement joins TRBV11-2 to TRBJ2-1; 7 bases line up with TRBD2. Trimming removed 6 bases from V and 6 bases from J; junction bases left unmatched: 11. CDR1 SGHAT and CDR2 FQNNGV come from the germline V gene. CDR3 size: 15 residues. Here the CDR3 DNA reads TGTGCCAGCAGGGAAAGACTAGCCTTGGTCAATGAGCAGTTCTTC. It is translated as CASRERLALVNEQFF.

This clone appeared a single time. This chain uses TRBV5-1 with TRBJ2-5; 7 nucleotides agree with TRBD1. V shed 1 base and J 5 bases; nucleotides not matched to a gene: 5. This CDR3 region has 14 residues. Germline V gene data show CDR1 as SGHRS and CDR2 as YFSETQ. CDR3 sequence reads: CASSLTGAGETQYF. In DNA form, the CDR3 reads TGCGCCAGCAGCTTGACAGGGGCCGGCGAGACCCAGTACTTC.

This chain joins TRBV5-1 and TRBJ2-1, with 8 bases that match TRBD1. V lost 0 bases to trimming and J lost 0 bases; unmatched junction nucleotides: 2. Germline CDR1 and CDR2: SGHRS and YFSETQ. CDR3 length: 16 residues. CDR3 nucleotides: TGCGCCAGCAGCTTGGAAGGACAGGGCTCCTACAATGAGCAGTTCTTC. Translating it yields CASSLEGQGSYNEQFF.

The chain employs TRBV19 and TRBJ1-5; TRBD1 aligns across 9 bases. Per the germline V gene, CDR1 is LNHDA and CDR2 is SQIVND (reference sequence). The CDR3 totals 17 residues. The J segment lost 3 bases and the V segment lost 3 bases, leaving 9 bases of the junction unmatched. In DNA form, the CDR3 reads TGTGCCAGTAGTATGAGCCCGGACAGGGGCCCCAATCAGCCCCAGCATTTT. Translating it yields CASSMSPDRGPNQPQHF.

The V gene is TRBV3-1 (or the pseudogene TRBV3-2), the J gene TRBJ1-4; 9 bases are a match to TRBD1. The CDR3 totals 16 residues. Germline-derived CDR1 and CDR2 are LGHDT and YNNKEL (reference sequence). V lost 2 bases and J lost 6; bases outside the gene matches: 7. Here the CDR3 DNA reads TGTGCCAGCAGCCAATTGTACCGGGACAGGGATGAAAAACTGTTTTTT. It is translated as CASSQLYRDRDEKLFF.

The chain has TRBV7-9 and TRBJ1-1; D is perhaps TRBD1 (5 bases). Trimming left V 0 bases short and J 5 bases short, with 16 bases between. Germline CDR1 SEHNR, CDR2 FQNEAQ (reference sequence). CDR3 length: 16 residues. CDR3 protein: CASSLARGQEGTEAFF. In DNA form, the CDR3 reads TGTGCCAGCAGCTTAGCGAGGGGCCAGGAGGGGACTGAAGCTTTCTTT.

This clone came up once. V gene TRBV4-1 combines with J gene TRBJ2-2; TRBD2 agrees at 12 bases. The CDR3 contains 19 residues. Per the germline V gene, CDR1 is MGHRA and CDR2 is YSYEKL. V shed 0 bases, J shed 7 bases, and the junction held 12 bases outside the gene matches. This CDR3 is CASSQEGLAGGPFVGELFF. DNA of the CDR3: TGCGCCAGCAGCCAAGAGGGCCTAGCGGGAGGGCCATTCGTCGGGGAGCTGTTTTTT.

The chain is built from TRBV16 and TRBJ1-2; D might be TRBD1 (6 bases). The V gene lost 3 bases and the J gene lost 8 bases, with 13 bases spanning the gap. CDR3 length: 13 amino acids. Germline CDR1 is KGHSY and CDR2 is FQNENV. DNA of the CDR3: TGTGCCAGCAGCCAGACAGGTTCCCCGGGCTACACCTTC. It yields the protein CASSQTGSPGYTF.

This chain joins TRBV12-5 and TRBJ2-6; TRBD1 matches at 7 bases. The ends lost 2 bases at V and 2 bases at J; junction bases unmatched: 18. Germline assignment: CDR1 LGHNT and CDR2 FRNRAP. This CDR3 spans 21 amino acids. This chain's CDR3 is CASGLPLLTGTVSPGANVLTF. In DNA, the CDR3 is TGTGCTAGTGGTTTGCCCTTGCTAACCGGGACAGTCTCTCCTGGGGCCAACGTCCTGACTTTC.

The chain has TRBV25-1 and TRBJ2-3; 10 bases are a match to TRBD1. Germline-derived CDR1 and CDR2 are MGHDK and SYGVNS. The junction had 4 bases not matched to a gene; V was cut back by 6 bases and J by 4 bases. The CDR3 consists of 14 residues. The CDR3 DNA sequence: TGTGCCAGCAGCCGGGACAGGGGCCCAGATACGCAGTATTTT. This sequence encodes CASSRDRGPDTQYF.

A single count supports this clone. In DNA form, the CDR3 reads TGTGCCAGCAGTTTAAAGGCCGGGGTTTCTGGAAACACCATATATTTT. It encodes CASSLKAGVSGNTIYF. The V call is TRBV28, the J call TRBJ1-3, with D uncertain. From germline, CDR1 is MDHEN and CDR2 SYDVKM. The CDR3 contains 16 residues. Trimming left V 2 bases short and J 1 base short, with 12 bases between. Using reference TRBV28 and TRBJ1-3 for the parts outside the CDR3, the full variable domain is DVKVTQSSRYLVKRTGEKVFLECVQDMDHENMFWYRQDPGLGLRLIYFSYDVKMKEKGDIPEGYSVSREKKERFSLILESASTNQTSMYLCASSLKAGVSGNTIYFGEGSWLTVV.

This clone was counted only a few times. At the DNA level, this CDR3 is encoded by other sequences in the same sample as well. The chain has TRBV5-1 and TRBJ2-3; the D is unclear. The germline V and J ends were trimmed by 0 bases and 0 bases, with 5 bases remaining between them. Germline values: CDR1 SGHRS, CDR2 YFSETQ. This CDR3 contains 14 residues. The CDR3 here is CASSLDSSTDTQYF. In DNA, the CDR3 is TGCGCCAGCAGCTTGGACAGCAGCACAGATACGCAGTATTTT.